This TCR beta chain was retrieved from a study of T cell responses to AZD1222 COVID-19 vaccine. Some clones are missing from TCRdb's copy, which holds only in-frame ones; the method was immunoSEQ multiplex PCR. The sample has about 120,000 clones, around 84% seen once. CDR1 is SEHNR and CDR2 is FQNEAQ in the germline V gene (reference sequence). V was clipped by 4 bases and J by 7 bases, with 10 bases between them. CDR3 size: 12 residues. The sample here was peripheral blood, taken 28 days after the second AZD1222 dose. This rearrangement joins TRBV7-9 to TRBJ1-2; D is unresolved. The clonotype comes from an adult who received the AZD1222 COVID-19 vaccine. DNA for the CDR3: TGTGCCAGCAGCTCGCCCGCCCGTGGCTACACCTTC. Translated: CASSSPARGYTF.